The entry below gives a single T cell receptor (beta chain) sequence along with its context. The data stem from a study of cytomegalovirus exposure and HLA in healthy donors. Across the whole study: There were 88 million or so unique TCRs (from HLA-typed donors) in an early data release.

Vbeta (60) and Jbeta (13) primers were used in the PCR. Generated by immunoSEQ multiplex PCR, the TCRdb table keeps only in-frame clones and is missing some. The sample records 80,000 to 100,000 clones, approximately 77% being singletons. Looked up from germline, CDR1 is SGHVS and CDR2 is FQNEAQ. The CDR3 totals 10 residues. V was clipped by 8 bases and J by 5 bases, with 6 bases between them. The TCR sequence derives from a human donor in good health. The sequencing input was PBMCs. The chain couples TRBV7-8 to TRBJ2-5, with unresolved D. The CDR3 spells CASLRETQYF. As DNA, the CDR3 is TGTGCCAGCTTACGGGAGACCCAGTACTTC.